This passage covers 14 T cell receptor beta chains from one sample sequenced in a study of T cell responses to AZD1222 COVID-19 vaccine. Produced via immunoSEQ multiplex PCR; TCRdb's table is partial and in-frame only. In the table there are 80,000 to 100,000 clones, 80% to 90% of which are singletons. The sequencing used peripheral blood, collected on day 0 of AZD1222 vaccination. All receptors come from an adult in good health.

This clone was seen a handful of times. J is TRBJ1-3 and V is TRBV28; TRBD1 might be the D (6 bases). Germline CDR1 MDHEN, CDR2 SYDVKM. V was clipped by 6 bases and J by 4 bases, with 10 bases between them. The CDR3 has 13 amino acids. DNA of the CDR3: TGTGCCAGCAGCCCCGGACAGGGAAACACCATATATTTT. Translated, it gives CASSPGQGNTIYF.

The rearrangement joins TRBV10-3 to TRBJ2-2; D unresolved. CDR3 length: 17 amino acids. CDR1 and CDR2 (germline): ENHRY, SYGVKD. V was cut by 0 bases and J by 4 bases, with 15 bases left in between. Here the CDR3 reads CAISESALPGVTGELFF. The DNA for the CDR3 is TGTGCCATCAGTGAGTCAGCCCTCCCAGGCGTCACCGGGGAGCTGTTTTTT.

The chain recombines TRBV7-9 with TRBJ1-1; D is perhaps TRBD1 (6 bases). The CDR3 extends over 14 amino acids. Per germline, CDR1 SEHNR and CDR2 FQNEAQ (reference sequence). Trimming stripped 5 bases from V and 5 bases from J, with 15 bases between. CDR3 DNA sequence: TGTGCCAGCAGCGCACAGGGAGGGGAGACTGAAGCTTTCTTT. Protein: CASSAQGGETEAFF.

The chain couples TRBV5-1 to TRBJ1-3; unclear D gene. The CDR3 has 14 residues. Trimming removed 0 bases from V and 1 base from J, with 5 bases in between. Germline V gene lookup returns CDR1 SGHRS and CDR2 YFSETQ. CDR3 in amino acids: CASSLEGSGNTIYF. The CDR3 region has the DNA TGCGCCAGCAGCTTGGAGGGTTCTGGAAACACCATATATTTT.

This chain connects TRBV4-3 to TRBJ1-2, with TRBD1 as a possible D gene (5 bases). Germline V gene data show CDR1 as LGHNA and CDR2 as YSLEER. Trimming took off 0 bases at V and 5 bases at J, with 16 bases between the two ends. The CDR3 runs 16 residues. The DNA of the CDR3 is TGCGCCAGCAGCCAAGAGGGGCGGACCCTAGATTATGGCTACACCTTC. Encoded protein: CASSQEGRTLDYGYTF.

CDR3 amino acids: CASRLTGTRRRKASYEQYF. The DNA for the CDR3 is TGTGCAAGTCGCCTAACCGGGACTAGGAGAAGGAAAGCCTCCTACGAGCAGTACTTC. The rearrangement uses TRBV12-2 and TRBJ2-7; the table assigns TRBD2, which was not confirmed against the DNA. TRBV12-2 is marked as a pseudogene. This CDR3 has 19 amino acids.

The chain couples TRBV7-3 to TRBJ2-7; the match to TRBD1 covers 7 bases. V lost 2 bases, J lost 6 bases, and 7 bases stayed unmatched. Germline V gives CDR1 SGHTA, CDR2 FQGTGA. This CDR3 is built from 14 residues. The DNA for the CDR3 is TGTGCCAGCAGCTTAGGGACAGCCCACAGCGAGCAGTACTTC. Translating it yields CASSLGTAHSEQYF.

The J gene is TRBJ2-5, the V gene TRBV2; no firm D call. V was cut by 5 bases and J by 4 bases, with 11 bases left in between. Germline values: CDR1 SNHLY, CDR2 FYNNEI. The CDR3 is 13 amino acids. The CDR3 DNA sequence: TGTGCCAGCAGTCGAGCACTATTAGAGACCCAGTACTTC. Translating gives CASSRALLETQYF.

In its sample, this clone was seen a few times. This chain joins TRBV18 and TRBJ2-4; D perhaps matches TRBD2 (5 bases). From germline, CDR1 is KGHSH and CDR2 LQKENI. CDR3 length equals 15 residues. Trimming pared 3 bases from V and 0 bases from J, leaving 9 bases between. In nucleotides, the CDR3 is TGTGCCAGCTCACCGGCGGGCCTAGCCAAAAACATTCAGTACTTC. It encodes CASSPAGLAKNIQYF.

This chain connects TRBV5-1 to TRBJ1-2; D perhaps matches TRBD1 (5 bases). Trimming took off 2 bases at V and 7 bases at J, with 12 bases between the two ends. Germline lookup yields CDR1 SGHRS and CDR2 YFSETQ. The CDR3 spans 13 residues. The CDR3 nucleotides are TGCGCCAGCAGCTTTGACAGTTTAGTTGGCTACACCTTC. Its translation is CASSFDSLVGYTF.

The chain carries TRBV14 and TRBJ2-3, with D tentatively TRBD1 (5 bases). Germline-derived CDR1 and CDR2 are SGHDN and FVKESK. CDR3 length: 12 residues. Trimming removed 8 bases at V and 4 bases at J, with 10 bases between. Written as DNA, the CDR3 is TGTGCCAGCGGAACCAGGGCAGATACGCAGTATTTT. Residues: CASGTRADTQYF.

The V gene is TRBV19, the J gene TRBJ2-2; no definite D call. This CDR3 contains 16 residues. Germline values: CDR1 LNHDA, CDR2 SQIVND (reference sequence). The V gene lost 3 bases and the J gene lost 0 bases, with 11 bases spanning the gap. The chain's CDR3 is CASSILYGSNTGELFF. As DNA, the CDR3 is TGTGCCAGTAGTATCCTGTACGGTTCGAACACCGGGGAGCTGTTTTTT.

This chain uses TRBV29-1 with TRBJ1-2; D remains unclear. The V gene lost 2 bases and the J gene lost 4 bases, with 17 bases spanning the gap. The CDR3 sequence is 15 residues long. The germline V gene encodes CDR1 SQVTM and CDR2 ANQGSEA. The CDR3 sequence: CSVEHQSGVGYGYTF. In DNA, the CDR3 is TGCAGCGTTGAACACCAATCCGGGGTTGGCTATGGCTACACCTTC.

The chain combines TRBV7-9 with TRBJ1-1, with D unresolved. Trimming stripped 3 bases from V and 5 bases from J, with 13 bases between. The CDR3 length is 14 residues. The germline V gene encodes CDR1 SEHNR and CDR2 FQNEAQ (reference sequence). The DNA for the CDR3 is TGTGCCAGCAGCTTTTTATTCGCAGGAACTGAAGCTTTCTTT. Its translation: CASSFLFAGTEAFF.